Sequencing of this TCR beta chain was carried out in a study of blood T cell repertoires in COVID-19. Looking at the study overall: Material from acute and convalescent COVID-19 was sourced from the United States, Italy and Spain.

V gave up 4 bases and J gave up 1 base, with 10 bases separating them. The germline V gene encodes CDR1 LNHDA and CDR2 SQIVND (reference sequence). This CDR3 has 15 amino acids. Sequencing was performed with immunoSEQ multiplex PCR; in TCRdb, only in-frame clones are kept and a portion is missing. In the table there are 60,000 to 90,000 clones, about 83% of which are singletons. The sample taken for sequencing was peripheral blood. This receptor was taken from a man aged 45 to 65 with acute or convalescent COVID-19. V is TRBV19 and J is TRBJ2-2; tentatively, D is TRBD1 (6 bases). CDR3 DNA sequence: TGTGCCAGTAGTACCCCGGGACAGAACACCGGGGAGCTGTTTTTT. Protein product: CASSTPGQNTGELFF.